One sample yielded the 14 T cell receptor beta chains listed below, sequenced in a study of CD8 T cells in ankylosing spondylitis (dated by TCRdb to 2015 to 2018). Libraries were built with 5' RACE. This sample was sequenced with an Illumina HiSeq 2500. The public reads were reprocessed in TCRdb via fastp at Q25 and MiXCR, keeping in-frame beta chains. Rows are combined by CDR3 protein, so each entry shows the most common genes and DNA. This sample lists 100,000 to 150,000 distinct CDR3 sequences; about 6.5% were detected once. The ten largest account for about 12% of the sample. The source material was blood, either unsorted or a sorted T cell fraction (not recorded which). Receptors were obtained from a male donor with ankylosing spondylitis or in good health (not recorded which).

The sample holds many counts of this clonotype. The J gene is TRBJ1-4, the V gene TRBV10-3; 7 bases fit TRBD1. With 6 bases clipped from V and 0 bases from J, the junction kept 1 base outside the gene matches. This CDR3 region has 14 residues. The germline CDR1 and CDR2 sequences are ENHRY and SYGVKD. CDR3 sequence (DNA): TGTGCCATCAGGCAGGGGGCAACTAATGAAAAACTGTTTTTT. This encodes CAIRQGATNEKLFF.

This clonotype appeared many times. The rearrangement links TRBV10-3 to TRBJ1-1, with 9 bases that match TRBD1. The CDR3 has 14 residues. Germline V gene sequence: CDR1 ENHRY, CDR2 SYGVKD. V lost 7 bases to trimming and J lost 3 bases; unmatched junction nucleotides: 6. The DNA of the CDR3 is TGTGCCATCAAACCGGGACAGGGAGACACTGAAGCTTTCTTT. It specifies CAIKPGQGDTEAFF.

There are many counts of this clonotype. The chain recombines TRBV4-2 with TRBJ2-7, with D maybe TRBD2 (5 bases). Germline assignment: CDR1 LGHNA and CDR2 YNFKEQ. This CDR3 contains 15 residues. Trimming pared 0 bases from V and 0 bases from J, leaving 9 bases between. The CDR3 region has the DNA TGTGCCAGCAGCCAAGATTGGGAGAGCTCCTACGAGCAGTACTTC. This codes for CASSQDWESSYEQYF.

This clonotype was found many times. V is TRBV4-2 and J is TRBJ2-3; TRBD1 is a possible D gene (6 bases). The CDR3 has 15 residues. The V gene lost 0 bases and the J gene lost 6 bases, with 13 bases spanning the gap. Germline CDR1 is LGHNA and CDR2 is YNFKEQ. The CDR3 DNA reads TGTGCCAGCAGCCAAGAGGGGGCATCGCGGGATACGCAGTATTTT. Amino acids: CASSQEGASRDTQYF.

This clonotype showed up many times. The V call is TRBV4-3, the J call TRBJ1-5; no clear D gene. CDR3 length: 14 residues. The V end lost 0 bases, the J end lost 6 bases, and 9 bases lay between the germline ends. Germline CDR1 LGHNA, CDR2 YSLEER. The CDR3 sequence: CASSQEGSGQPQHF. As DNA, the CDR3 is TGCGCCAGCAGCCAAGAGGGGTCGGGTCAGCCCCAGCATTTT.

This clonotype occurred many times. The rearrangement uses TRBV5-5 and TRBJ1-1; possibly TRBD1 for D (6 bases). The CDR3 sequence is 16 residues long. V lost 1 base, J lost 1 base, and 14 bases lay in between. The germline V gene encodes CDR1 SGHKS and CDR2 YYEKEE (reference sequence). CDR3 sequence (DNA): TGTGCCAGCAGCTTGTCGATGACAGGAACGAACACTGAAGCTTTCTTT. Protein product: CASSLSMTGTNTEAFF.

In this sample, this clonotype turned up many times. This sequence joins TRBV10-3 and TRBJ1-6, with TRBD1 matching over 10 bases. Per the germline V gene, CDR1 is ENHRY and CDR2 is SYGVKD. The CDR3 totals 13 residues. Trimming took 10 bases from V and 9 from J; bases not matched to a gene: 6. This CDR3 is CATKGTGVSPLHF. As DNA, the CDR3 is TGTGCCACCAAAGGGACAGGGGTTTCACCCCTCCACTTT.

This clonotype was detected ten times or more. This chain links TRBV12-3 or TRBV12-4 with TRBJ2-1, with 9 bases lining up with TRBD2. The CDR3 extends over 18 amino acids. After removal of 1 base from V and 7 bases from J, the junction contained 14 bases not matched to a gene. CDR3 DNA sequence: TGTGCCAGCAGTTTAGTGTTGGAGCGGGGGGCTCATGGAAATGAGCAGTTCTTC. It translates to CASSLVLERGAHGNEQFF.

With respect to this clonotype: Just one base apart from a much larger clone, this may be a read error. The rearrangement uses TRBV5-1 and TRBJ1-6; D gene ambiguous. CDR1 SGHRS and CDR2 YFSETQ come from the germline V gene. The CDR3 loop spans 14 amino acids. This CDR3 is CASSLVPDAGALLF. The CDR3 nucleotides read TGCGCCAGCAGCTTGGTTCCCGACGCCGGAGCCCTCCTCTTT.

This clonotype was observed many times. The CDR3 is CSASRGEETQYF. The CDR3 region has the DNA TGCAGTGCTAGCCGAGGGGAGGAGACCCAGTACTTC. The chain is built from TRBV20-1 and TRBJ2-5, with D perhaps being TRBD1 or TRBD2 (5 bases each). The ends were cut back, 3 bases at V and 5 bases at J, with 10 bases in the middle. Looked up from germline, CDR1 is DFQATT and CDR2 is SNEGSKA (reference sequence). CDR3 size: 12 residues.

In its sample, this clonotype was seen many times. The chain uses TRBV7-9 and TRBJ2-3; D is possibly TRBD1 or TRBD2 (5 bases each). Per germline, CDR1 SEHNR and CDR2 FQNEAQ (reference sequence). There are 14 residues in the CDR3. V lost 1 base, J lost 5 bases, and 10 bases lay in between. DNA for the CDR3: TGTGCCAGCAGCTTAGGGGGGAATGGAGATACGCAGTATTTT. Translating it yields CASSLGGNGDTQYF.

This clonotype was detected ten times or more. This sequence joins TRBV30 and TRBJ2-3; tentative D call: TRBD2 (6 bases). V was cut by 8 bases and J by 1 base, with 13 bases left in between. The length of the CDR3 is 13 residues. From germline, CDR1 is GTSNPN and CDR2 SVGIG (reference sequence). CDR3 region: CARDFHGTDTQYF. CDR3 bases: TGTGCCCGGGACTTTCACGGCACAGATACGCAGTATTTT.

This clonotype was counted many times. The CDR3 reads CSASDAGGNYGYTF. The CDR3 nucleotides are TGCAGTGCTAGTGATGCCGGGGGGAACTATGGCTACACCTTC. The chain carries TRBV20-1 and TRBJ1-2; TRBD1 might be the D (5 bases). The CDR3 has 14 residues. The germline V and J ends were trimmed by 3 bases and 2 bases, with 13 bases remaining between them. Germline CDR1 is DFQATT and CDR2 is SNEGSKA (reference sequence).

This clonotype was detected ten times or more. The CDR3 here is CASRKTGTANTGELFF. DNA for the CDR3: TGTGCCAGCAGAAAGACAGGGACCGCGAACACCGGGGAGCTGTTTTTT. The rearrangement joins TRBV12-3 or TRBV12-4 to TRBJ2-2, with 7 bases fitting TRBD1. The CDR3 runs to 16 residues. The V segment lost 6 bases and the J segment 0 bases; nucleotides outside the gene matches: 7.